This TCR beta chain stems from a study of T cells after yellow fever vaccination. This clonotype was observed at least ten times. Antigen specificity is unknown. A junction end diverges from the germline sequence, so it may reflect a read error. The CDR3 length is 14 residues. In germline, CDR1 is SEHNR, CDR2 FQNEAQ (reference sequence). Study-level findings and limits: The CD4 compartment and the CD8 compartment contained a small share of clonotypes in common. The study noted that FACS-sorted repertoires could contain abundant clonotypes contaminating from the bulk population.

A 5'RACE template-switching step, the method used to make TCR cDNA, added a universal primer site and UMIs. One entry per CDR3 protein, called by TCRdb with MiXCR from the 5' RACE reads. The sample yields 300,000 to 450,000 distinct CDR3 sequences, 6% to 8% seen once. The TCR comes from a man aged 30 to 45 who received the YFV17D yellow fever vaccine. The V call is TRBV7-9, the J call TRBJ2-2, with D possibly being TRBD1 (6 bases). The sample was PBMCs, taken 5 days after the yellow fever booster vaccination. The CDR3 protein is CASSLGQNTGELFF. The CDR3 DNA reads TGCGCCAGCAGCTTGGGACAGAACACCGGGGAGCTGTTTTTT. The complete variable domain, with remaining parts taken from reference TRBV7-9 and TRBJ2-2, reads DTGVSQNPRHKITKRGQNVTFRCDPISEHNRLYWYRQTLGQGPEFLTYFQNEAQLEKSRLLSDRFSAERPKGSFSTLEIQRTEQGDSAMYLCASSLGQNTGELFFGEGSRLTVL.